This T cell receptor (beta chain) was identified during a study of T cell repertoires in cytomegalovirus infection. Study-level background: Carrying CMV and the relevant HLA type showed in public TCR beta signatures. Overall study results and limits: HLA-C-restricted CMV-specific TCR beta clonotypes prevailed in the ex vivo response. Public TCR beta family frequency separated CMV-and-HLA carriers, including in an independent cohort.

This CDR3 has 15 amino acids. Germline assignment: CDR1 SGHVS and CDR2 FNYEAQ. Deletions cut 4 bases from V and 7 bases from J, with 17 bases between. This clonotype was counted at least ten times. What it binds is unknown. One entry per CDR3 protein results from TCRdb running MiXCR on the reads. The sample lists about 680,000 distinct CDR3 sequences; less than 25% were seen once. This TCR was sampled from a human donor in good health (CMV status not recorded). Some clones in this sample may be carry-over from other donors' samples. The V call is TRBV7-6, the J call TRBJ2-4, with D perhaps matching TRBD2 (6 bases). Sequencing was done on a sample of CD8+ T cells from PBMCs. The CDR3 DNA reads TGTGCCAGCAGCTCCCCGGGAGATGAGGGGAACATTCAGTACTTC. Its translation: CASSSPGDEGNIQYF.